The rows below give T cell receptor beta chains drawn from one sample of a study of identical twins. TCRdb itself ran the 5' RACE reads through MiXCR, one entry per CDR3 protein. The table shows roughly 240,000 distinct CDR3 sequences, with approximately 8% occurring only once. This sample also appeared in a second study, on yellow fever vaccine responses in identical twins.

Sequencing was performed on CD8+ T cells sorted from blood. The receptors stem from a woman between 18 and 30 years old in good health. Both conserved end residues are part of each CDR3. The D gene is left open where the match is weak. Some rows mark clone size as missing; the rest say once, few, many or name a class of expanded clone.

DNA: TGTGCCAGCAGTTTAAACGGGGAGGTTTCCTATAATTCACCCCTCCACTTT
CDR3: CASSLNGEVSYNSPLHF
length: 17
size: .
D: .
V: TRBV27
J: TRBJ1-6

DNA: TGTGCCAGCAGCGTAGACACAGGTTGGCCTTCCTACGAGCAGTACTTC
CDR3: CASSVDTGWPSYEQYF
length: 16
size: many
D: .
V: TRBV9
J: TRBJ2-7

DNA: TGCAGCGTTGAAGATCCCCCGGGGGAGTTCTTC
CDR3: CSVEDPPGEFF
length: 11
size: many
D: .
V: TRBV29-1
J: TRBJ2-1

DNA: TGTGCCAGCAGTGGACAGGGATCTAACGCTGAAGCTTTCTTT
CDR3: CASSGQGSNAEAFF
length: 14
size: many
D: TRBD1
V: TRBV6-1
J: TRBJ1-1

DNA: TGCGCCAGCAGCTTGCGGGAGGGGAACGGGGCCAACGTCCTGACTTTC
CDR3: CASSLREGNGANVLTF
length: 16
size: few
D: TRBD2
V: TRBV5-1
J: TRBJ2-6

DNA: TGCGCCAGCAGCTTACCCGGGCCACGGCCTGAAGCTTTCTTT
CDR3: CASSLPGPRPEAFF
length: 14
size: few
D: .
V: TRBV5-1
J: TRBJ1-1

DNA: TGTGCCAGCACCCATTCGGGGGGTGCAGGGGAGACCCAGTACTTC
CDR3: CASTHSGGAGETQYF
length: 15
size: few
D: TRBD2
V: TRBV6-1
J: TRBJ2-5

DNA: TGTGCCAGCAGCCTCTACTCCGGCGGCAGGTCCGACAATGAGCAGTTCTTC
CDR3: CASSLYSGGRSDNEQFF
length: 17
size: few
D: .
V: TRBV2
J: TRBJ2-1

DNA: TGCAGCGTTGTACGGCTTGAGCAGTTCTTC
CDR3: CSVVRLEQFF
length: 10
size: few
D: .
V: TRBV29-1
J: TRBJ2-1

DNA: TGCGCCAGCATCCCCCTAGCGGACACCGGGGAGCTGTTTTTT
CDR3: CASIPLADTGELFF
length: 14
size: many
D: TRBD2
V: TRBV10-2
J: TRBJ2-2

DNA: TGTGCCAGCAGCTTAGCGGCGGAGCGGGGGGGCCCAGATACGCAGTATTTT
CDR3: CASSLAAERGGPDTQYF
length: 17
size: .
D: TRBD2
V: TRBV7-6
J: TRBJ2-3

DNA: TGTGCCAGCAGTTTAATGGGTGCGGCAGCAGAGACCCAGTACTTC
CDR3: CASSLMGAAAETQYF
length: 15
size: few
D: .
V: TRBV28
J: TRBJ2-5

DNA: TGCAGCGTTGAATTGGACACGCCGAATTCACCCCTCCACTTT
CDR3: CSVELDTPNSPLHF
length: 14
size: many
D: .
V: TRBV29-1
J: TRBJ1-6

DNA: TGCAGCGCAAGGACGGCAGACCTCCTCGAGCAGTACTTC
CDR3: CSARTADLLEQYF
length: 13
size: .
D: .
V: TRBV29-1
J: TRBJ2-7